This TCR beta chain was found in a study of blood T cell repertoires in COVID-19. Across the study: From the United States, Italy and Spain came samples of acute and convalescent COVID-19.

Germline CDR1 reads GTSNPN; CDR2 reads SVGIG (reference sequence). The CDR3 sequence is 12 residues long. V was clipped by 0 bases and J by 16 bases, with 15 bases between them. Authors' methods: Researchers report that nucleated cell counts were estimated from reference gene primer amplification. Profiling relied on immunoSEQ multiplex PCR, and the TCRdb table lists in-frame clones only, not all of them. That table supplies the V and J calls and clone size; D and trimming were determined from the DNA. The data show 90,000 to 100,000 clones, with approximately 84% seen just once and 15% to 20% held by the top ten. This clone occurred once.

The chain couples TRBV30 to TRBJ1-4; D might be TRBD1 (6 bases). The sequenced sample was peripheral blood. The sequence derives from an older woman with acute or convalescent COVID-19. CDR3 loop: CAWSVTGGRRFF. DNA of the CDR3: TGTGCCTGGAGTGTAACTGGGGGCAGAAGGTTTTTT.